This T cell receptor (beta chain) emerged from a study of neoadjuvant anti-PD-1 for oral cavity cancer (dated by TCRdb to about 2021). Turning to the overall study: Before undergoing curative-intent surgical resection, most patients got three to four biweekly nivolumab doses at 3 mg/kg. Patients who did not progress were given a fourth nivolumab dose at about day 43 and had definitive surgical resection on days 50-56. Responders were defined as patients with complete response, partial response or stable disease by RECIST 1.1; non-responders were defined as patients with progression. The parent correlative cohort included roughly 12 patients, with a roughly 34% response rate.

V is clipped by 0 bases and J by 6 bases, and the sequence between their germline boundaries is 7 bases long. The germline V gene sets CDR1 to SGHRS and CDR2 to YFSETQ. The CDR3 goes from the cysteine to the phenylalanine over 13 residues. Left in the record is the CDR3 DNA by itself, 39 bases read in frame from the first base. Overall study outcomes, separate from this receptor: Larger post-treatment sizes of preexisting intratumoral clones correlated with greater tumor shrinkage, suggesting expansion of preexisting clones contributed to response. Higher pretreatment blood Treg/Th17 ratios correlated with higher pretreatment blood TCRbeta clonality and lower post-treatment tumor TCRbeta clonality. Only a few patients per response group were included in the TCR analyses, and the authors called for validation in larger cohorts.

For survey sequencing of tumor libraries, mostly 4 to 6 ug of input genomic DNA was used, and two replicates were run per sample. TCRbeta libraries were prepared with the immunoSEQ hsTCRbeta kit according to the manufacturer's instructions. An Illumina NovaSeq 6000 S4 flow cell was used to sequence the final libraries, which had first been combined to 3 nM. The published analysis was carried out like this. The immunoSEQ Analyzer handled quality control and preprocessing of the raw data. The analysis was limited to productive rearrangements, and each clonotype was defined by a unique CDR3 amino acid sequence. Repertoire clonality was estimated as the Gini-Simpson index, which was computed with the R package tcR. Student's t test was used to compare Gini indices, while Pearson correlation assessed associations with tumor size change. In its TCRdb copy, this immuneACCESS table keeps in-frame sequences only and misses some clones. Where compared with another copy, unresolved V genes explain less than half of these, and the others have no known cause. Clonal size and the V and J genes are those of that table, whereas D and trimming came from the DNA. The sample table contains 14,000 to 15,000 clones; only one count was recorded for around 40% of them. The ten largest account for 30% to 45% of the sample.

Notes on this clone: Its specific antigen is unknown. Qualities for individual bases were not recorded, and no much larger clone is one base off. The same CDR3 can be traced to other DNA sequences in this sample.

The intended sense of this specimen's time point label: after neoadjuvant nivolumab, at surgical resection. The patients had newly diagnosed stage II-IVA oral cavity squamous cell carcinoma and had not received any prior systemic or radiation treatment. Everyone in the cohort had locally advanced, HPV-negative oral cavity squamous cell carcinoma. Samples were obtained from a longitudinal correlative study of a single-arm phase II trial of neoadjuvant nivolumab in oral cavity squamous cell carcinoma. Subject-matched pre- and post-treatment PBMCs and tumors from three responders and three non-responders underwent genomic DNA-based TCRbeta sequencing. Genomic DNA was isolated from tumor tissue using the Maxwell RSC DNA from Tissue kit.

The TCR sequence derives from a person aged 35-79 years with oral cavity squamous cell carcinoma. The sequenced sample was tumor tissue, obtained after nivolumab (anti-PD-1) treatment. Rearrangement joined TRBV5-1 to TRBJ1-5; there is no confident call for the D gene. In nucleotide form, the sequence is TGCGCCAGCAGCTTGGCGGGAGGTCAGCCCCAGCATTTT. It codes for CASSLAGGQPQHF.